This T cell receptor (beta chain) was retrieved from a study of OX40 agonist ivuxolimab in advanced cancers. In the study overall: Six ivuxolimab dose levels, 0.01 to 10 mg/kg, were given intravenously every 2 weeks. Broader study findings: Some patients without response likewise showed low normalized clonal expansion.

Repertoires were generated with immunoSEQ multiplex PCR, while TCRdb's copy carries only in-frame clones and drops some. The sample contains more than 85,000 clones, roughly 85% of which appear only once. For this clone: What it binds is not known.

Patients were excluded for autoimmune disease history or systemic immunosuppression. Germline CDR1 reads SGHNT; CDR2 reads YYREEE (reference sequence). The CDR3 contains 15 residues. Trimming removed 1 base at V and 4 bases at J, with 15 bases between. The genes are TRBV5-4 and TRBJ2-7, with D possibly TRBD2 on 6 matching bases. The specimen was CD4+ or CD8+ T cells sorted from blood, collected in a trial of the OX40 agonist ivuxolimab. The receptor was isolated from an adult with an advanced solid tumor such as melanoma, head and neck, liver or kidney cancer. CDR3 sequence: CASSLWGGTSYEQYF. In DNA form, the CDR3 reads TGTGCCAGCAGCTTGTGGGGAGGAACGAGTTACGAGCAGTACTTC.